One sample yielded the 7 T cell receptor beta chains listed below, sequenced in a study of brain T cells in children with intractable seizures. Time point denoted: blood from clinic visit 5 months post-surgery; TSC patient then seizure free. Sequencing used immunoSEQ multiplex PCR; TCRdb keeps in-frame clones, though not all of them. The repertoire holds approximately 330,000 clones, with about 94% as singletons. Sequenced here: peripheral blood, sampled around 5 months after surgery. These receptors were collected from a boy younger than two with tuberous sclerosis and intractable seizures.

The CDR3 protein is CATSKGPPQKVKLFF. Here the CDR3 DNA reads TGTGCCACCAGCAAGGGACCCCCTCAGAAGGTAAAACTGTTTTTT. The chain has TRBV15 and TRBJ1-4; D may be TRBD1 (5 bases). This CDR3 comprises 15 residues. The germline V and J ends were trimmed by 4 bases and 10 bases, with 19 bases remaining between them. Germline V CDR1 and CDR2: LNHNV, YYDKDF (reference sequence). Full variable domain (missing parts from reference TRBV15 and TRBJ1-4): DAMVIQNPRYQVTQFGKPVTLSCSQTLNHNVMYWYQQKSSQAPKLLFHYYDKDFNNEADTPDNFQSRRPNTSFCFLDIRSPGLGDTAMYLCATSKGPPQKVKLFFGSGTQLSVL.

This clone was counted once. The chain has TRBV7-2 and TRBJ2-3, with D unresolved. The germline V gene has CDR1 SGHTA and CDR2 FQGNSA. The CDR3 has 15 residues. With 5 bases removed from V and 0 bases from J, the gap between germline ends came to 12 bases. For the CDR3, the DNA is TGTGCCAGCAGCCCATGGACGGAGAGCACAGATACGCAGTATTTT. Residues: CASSPWTESTDTQYF.

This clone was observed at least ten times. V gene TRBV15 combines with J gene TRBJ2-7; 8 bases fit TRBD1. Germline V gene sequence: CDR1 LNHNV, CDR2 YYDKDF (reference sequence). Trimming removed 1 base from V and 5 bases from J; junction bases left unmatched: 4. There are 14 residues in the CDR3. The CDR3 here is CATSRGQGTNEQYF. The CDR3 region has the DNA TGTGCCACCAGCAGAGGACAGGGGACCAACGAGCAGTACTTC.

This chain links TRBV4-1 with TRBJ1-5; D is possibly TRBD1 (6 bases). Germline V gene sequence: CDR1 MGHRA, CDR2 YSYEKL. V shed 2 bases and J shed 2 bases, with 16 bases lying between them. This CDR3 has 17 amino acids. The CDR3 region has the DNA TGCGCCAGCAGCCAAACCCAGGGGAAACGGGGCAATCAGCCCCAGCATTTT. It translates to CASSQTQGKRGNQPQHF.

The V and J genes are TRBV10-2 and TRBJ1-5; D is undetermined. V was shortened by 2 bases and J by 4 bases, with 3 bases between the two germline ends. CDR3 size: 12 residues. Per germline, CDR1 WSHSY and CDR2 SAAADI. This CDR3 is CASSEKNQPQHF. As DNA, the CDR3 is TGCGCCAGCAGTGAGAAGAATCAGCCCCAGCATTTT.

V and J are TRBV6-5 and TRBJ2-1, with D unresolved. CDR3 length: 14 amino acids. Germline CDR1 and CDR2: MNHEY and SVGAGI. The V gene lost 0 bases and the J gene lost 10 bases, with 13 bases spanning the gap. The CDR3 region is CASSYSGSSSEQFF. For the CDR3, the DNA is TGTGCCAGCAGTTACTCTGGTTCGAGTAGCGAGCAGTTCTTC.

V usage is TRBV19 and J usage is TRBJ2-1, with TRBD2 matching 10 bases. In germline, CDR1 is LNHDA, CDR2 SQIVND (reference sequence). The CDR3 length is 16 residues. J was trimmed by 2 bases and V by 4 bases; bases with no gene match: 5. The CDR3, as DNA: TGTGCCAGTAGTAGAAGGACTAGCGGAACCTACAATGAGCAGTTCTTC. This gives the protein CASSRRTSGTYNEQFF.